The rows below give T cell receptor beta chains drawn from one sample of a study of post-analysis software for immune sequencing data. Via MiXCR, TCRdb re-called the PCR reads, giving one row per CDR3 protein. The sample carries roughly 650,000 distinct CDR3 sequences, 59% recorded once. Specimen: blood. Receptors were obtained from a girl aged 2 to 10 with multiple sclerosis. CDR3s include the opening cysteine and the closing phenylalanine or tryptophan. Each record gives: J gene, clone size, V gene, D gene, CDR3 protein, CDR3 DNA. D genes are given only for firm matches. Clone size is shown for a subset of rows, as once, few, many or a class of expanded clone.

j_gene: TRBJ2-5
abundance: NA
v_gene: TRBV3-1
d_gene: TRBD2
CDR3aa: CASSQGTSGSAYF
CDR3nt: TGTGCCAGCAGCCAAGGGACTAGCGGGAGTGCGTACTTC

j_gene: TRBJ2-7
abundance: NA
v_gene: TRBV12-3/TRBV12-4
d_gene: NA
CDR3aa: CASSSQLGTYEQYF
CDR3nt: TGTGCCAGCAGTTCGCAGTTAGGGACCTACGAGCAGTACTTC

j_gene: TRBJ1-2
abundance: NA
v_gene: TRBV4-1
d_gene: TRBD1
CDR3aa: CASSQPRSGTVISYGYTF
CDR3nt: TGCGCCAGCAGCCAACCTAGGAGCGGGACAGTTATCTCCTATGGCTACACCTTC

j_gene: TRBJ1-1
abundance: NA
v_gene: TRBV18
d_gene: NA
CDR3aa: CAGSPLREGDTEAFF
CDR3nt: TGTGCCGGCTCACCATTGAGGGAGGGGGACACTGAAGCTTTCTTT

j_gene: TRBJ2-7
abundance: many
v_gene: TRBV7-8
d_gene: TRBD1
CDR3aa: CASSLQGGAVSEQYF
CDR3nt: TGTGCCAGCAGCCTACAGGGGGGTGCGGTGAGCGAGCAGTACTTC

j_gene: TRBJ2-1
abundance: NA
v_gene: TRBV11-3
d_gene: NA
CDR3aa: CASSLERRLNNEQFF
CDR3nt: TGTGCCAGCAGCTTAGAGCGTCGACTCAACAATGAGCAGTTCTTC

j_gene: TRBJ1-5
abundance: NA
v_gene: TRBV12-3/TRBV12-4
d_gene: NA
CDR3aa: CASSPEGRGSNQPQHF
CDR3nt: TGTGCCAGCAGTCCAGAGGGCCGTGGGAGCAATCAGCCCCAGCATTTT

j_gene: TRBJ2-1
abundance: NA
v_gene: TRBV20-1
d_gene: TRBD2
CDR3aa: CSARRESSYNEQFF
CDR3nt: TGCAGTGCTAGGCGGGAGAGCTCCTACAATGAGCAGTTCTTC

j_gene: TRBJ1-2
abundance: NA
v_gene: TRBV7-2
d_gene: NA
CDR3aa: CASSLEEGKYGYTF
CDR3nt: TGTGCCAGCAGCTTAGAAGAGGGCAAGTATGGCTACACCTTC

j_gene: TRBJ2-1
abundance: NA
v_gene: TRBV7-2
d_gene: NA
CDR3aa: CASSLVGGFRFNEQFF
CDR3nt: TGTGCCAGCAGCTTGGTGGGGGGCTTCCGCTTCAATGAGCAGTTCTTC

j_gene: TRBJ2-1
abundance: NA
v_gene: TRBV5-1
d_gene: NA
CDR3aa: CASSSTGVNNEQFF
CDR3nt: TGCGCCAGCAGCTCGACGGGGGTAAACAATGAGCAGTTCTTC

j_gene: TRBJ1-6
abundance: once
v_gene: TRBV9
d_gene: NA
CDR3aa: CASRFGQADNSPLHF
CDR3nt: TGTGCCAGCAGGTTTGGCCAGGCGGATAATTCACCCCTCCACTTT

j_gene: TRBJ1-5
abundance: NA
v_gene: TRBV6-5
d_gene: NA
CDR3aa: CASSYSGAAVSNQPQHF
CDR3nt: TGTGCCAGCAGTTACTCGGGCGCGGCGGTGAGCAATCAGCCCCAGCATTTT

j_gene: TRBJ1-4
abundance: NA
v_gene: TRBV27
d_gene: NA
CDR3aa: CASSLSGSNEKLFF
CDR3nt: TGTGCCAGCAGTTTATCGGGGTCTAATGAAAAACTGTTTTTT

j_gene: TRBJ2-3
abundance: few
v_gene: TRBV20-1
d_gene: NA
CDR3aa: CSAGGDSKVADTQYF
CDR3nt: TGCAGTGCTGGGGGGGACAGCAAGGTGGCAGATACGCAGTATTTT